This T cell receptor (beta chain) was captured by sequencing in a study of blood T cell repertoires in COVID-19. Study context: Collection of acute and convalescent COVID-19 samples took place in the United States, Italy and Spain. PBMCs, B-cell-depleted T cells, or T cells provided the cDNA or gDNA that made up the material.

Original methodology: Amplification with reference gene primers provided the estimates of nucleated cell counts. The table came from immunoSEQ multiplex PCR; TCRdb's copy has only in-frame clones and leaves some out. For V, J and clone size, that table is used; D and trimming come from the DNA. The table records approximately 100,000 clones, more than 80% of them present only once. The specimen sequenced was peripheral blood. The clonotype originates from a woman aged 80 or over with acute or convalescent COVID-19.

This CDR3 reads CATQAGRGTNEKLFF. The CDR3 DNA reads TGTGCCACCCAGGCGGGGCGGGGTACTAATGAAAAACTGTTTTTT. The chain is built from TRBV24-1 and TRBJ1-4; weak D call: TRBD1 (5 bases). The CDR3 consists of 15 residues. V shed 9 bases and J shed 2 bases, with 15 bases lying between them. Germline V gene sequence: CDR1 KGHDR, CDR2 SFDVKD.